The clone carrying this TCR beta chain was recorded only once. As yet, its antigen is unknown. In the original processing: For the immunoSEQ data, sequences were junction-only without quality scores, so filtering differed. Repertoires were generated with immunoSEQ multiplex PCR, while TCRdb's copy carries only in-frame clones and drops some. V, J and clone size are taken as reported in that table, and D and trimming were inferred from the DNA itself. The repertoire consists of about 2 million clones, with approximately 95% occurring once and the leading ten covering around 1.1%. This sample stems from a study of shared clonotypes between healthy human individuals. Study-level points and caveats: The researchers took only blood, and tissue repertoires probably look different.

The CDR3 contains 15 residues. The germline V and J ends were trimmed by 5 bases and 0 bases, with 12 bases remaining between them. Germline assignment: CDR1 SGHAT and CDR2 FQNNGV. CD45RO-negative cells were positively selected for CCR7, leaving out terminally differentiated effector memory CD45RA+ cells. The sequenced sample consisted of naive CD8+ T cells sorted from blood. The chain has TRBV11-2 and TRBJ2-3, with D possibly matching TRBD2 (5 bases). The receptor comes from a man in his late teens or twenties in good health. CDR3 loop: CASSPRGASTDTQYF. CDR3 nucleotide sequence: TGTGCCAGCAGCCCCCGGGGAGCTAGCACAGATACGCAGTATTTT.